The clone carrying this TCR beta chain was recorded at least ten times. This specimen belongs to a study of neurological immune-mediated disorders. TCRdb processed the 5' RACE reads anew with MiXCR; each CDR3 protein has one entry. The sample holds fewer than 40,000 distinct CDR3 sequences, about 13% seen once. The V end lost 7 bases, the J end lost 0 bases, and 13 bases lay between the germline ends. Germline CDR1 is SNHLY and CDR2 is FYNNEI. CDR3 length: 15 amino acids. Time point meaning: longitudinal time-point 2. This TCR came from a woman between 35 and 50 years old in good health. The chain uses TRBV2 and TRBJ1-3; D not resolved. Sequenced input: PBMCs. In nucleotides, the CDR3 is TGTGCCAGCACAGAGAGACCTTTCTCTGGAAACACCATATATTTT. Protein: CASTERPFSGNTIYF.